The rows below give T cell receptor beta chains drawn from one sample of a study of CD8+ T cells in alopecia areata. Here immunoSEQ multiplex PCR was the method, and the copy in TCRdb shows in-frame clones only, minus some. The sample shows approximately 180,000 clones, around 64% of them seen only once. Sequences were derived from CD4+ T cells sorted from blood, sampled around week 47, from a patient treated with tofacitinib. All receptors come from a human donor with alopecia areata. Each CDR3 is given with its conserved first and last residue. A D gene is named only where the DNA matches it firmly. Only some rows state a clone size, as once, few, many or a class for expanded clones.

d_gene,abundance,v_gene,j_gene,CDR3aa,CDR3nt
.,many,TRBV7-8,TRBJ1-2,CASSLVQGTGYTF,TGTGCCAGCAGCTTAGTTCAGGGAACAGGCTACACCTTC
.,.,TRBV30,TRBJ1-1,CAWSLRDGGEAFF,TGTGCCTGGAGTCTTCGGGACGGTGGTGAAGCTTTCTTT
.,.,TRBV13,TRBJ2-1,CASSLKSRGLSYNEQFF,TGTGCCAGCAGCTTGAAATCTCGGGGACTCTCCTACAATGAGCAGTTCTTC
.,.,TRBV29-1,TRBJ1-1,CSVEDPQWATEAFF,TGCAGCGTTGAGGACCCCCAATGGGCCACTGAAGCTTTCTTT
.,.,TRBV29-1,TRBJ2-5,CSVLMGETQYF,TGCAGCGTTTTGATGGGAGAGACCCAGTACTTC
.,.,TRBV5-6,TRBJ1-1,CASSLGGRTEAFF,TGTGCCAGCAGCTTGGGTGGCCGCACTGAAGCTTTCTTT
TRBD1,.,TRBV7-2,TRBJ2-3,CASSFRQGKDTQYF,TGTGCCAGCAGCTTCCGACAGGGGAAAGATACGCAGTATTTT
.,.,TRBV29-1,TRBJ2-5,CSGDRLQETQYF,TGCAGCGGAGACAGGCTTCAAGAGACCCAGTACTTC
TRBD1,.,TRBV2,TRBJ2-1,CASSEVGTGSYNEQFF,TGTGCCAGCAGTGAAGTGGGGACAGGGTCCTACAATGAGCAGTTCTTC
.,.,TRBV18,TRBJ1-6,CASSPGGDSPLHF,TGTGCCAGCTCACCAGGAGGGGATTCACCCCTCCACTTT
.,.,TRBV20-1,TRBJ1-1,CSARTGWQAFF,TGCAGTGCTAGAACAGGGTGGCAAGCTTTCTTT
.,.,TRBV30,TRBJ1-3,CAWSVMGPGNTIYF,TGTGCCTGGAGTGTAATGGGGCCTGGAAACACCATATATTTT
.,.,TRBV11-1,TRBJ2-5,CASSLEETQYF,TGTGCCAGCAGCTTAGAAGAGACCCAGTACTTC
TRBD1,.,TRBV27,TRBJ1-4,CASSPGTGREKLFF,TGTGCCAGCAGCCCCGGGACAGGGAGGGAAAAACTGTTTTTT
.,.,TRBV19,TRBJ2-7,CASSTQGMGEQYF,TGTGCCAGTAGTACCCAGGGAATGGGCGAGCAGTACTTC
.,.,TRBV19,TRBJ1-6,CASSSNRDSPLHF,TGTGCCAGTAGTAGTAACAGAGATTCACCCCTCCACTTT
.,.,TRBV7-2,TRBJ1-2,CASSFSPREGYTF,TGTGCCAGCAGCTTTAGCCCGAGGGAGGGCTACACCTTC
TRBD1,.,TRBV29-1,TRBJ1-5,CSVAQGATNQPQHF,TGCAGCGTTGCCCAGGGGGCTACCAATCAGCCCCAGCATTTT
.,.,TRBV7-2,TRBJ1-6,CASSLAAGSHSPLHF,TGTGCCAGCAGCTTAGCCGCAGGGTCCCATTCACCCCTCCACTTT
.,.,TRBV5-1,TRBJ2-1,CASRVSIASNEQFF,TGCGCCAGCAGGGTCTCTATCGCGTCCAATGAGCAGTTCTTC
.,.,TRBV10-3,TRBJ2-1,CAISDRLVPNNEQFF,TGTGCCATCAGTGATCGACTAGTTCCTAACAATGAGCAGTTCTTC
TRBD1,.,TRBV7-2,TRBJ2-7,CASRWDRGSYEQYF,TGTGCCAGCAGATGGGACAGGGGATCCTACGAGCAGTACTTC
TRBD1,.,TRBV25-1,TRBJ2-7,CASSESVGRGQSSYEQYF,TGTGCCAGCAGTGAATCGGTAGGCAGGGGGCAAAGCTCCTACGAGCAGTACTTC
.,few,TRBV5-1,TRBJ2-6,CASRDSGANVLTF,TGCGCCAGCAGGGACTCTGGGGCCAACGTCCTGACTTTC
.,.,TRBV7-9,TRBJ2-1,CASSSRLGGPGNEQFF,TGTGCCAGCAGCTCTCGATTGGGGGGGCCAGGCAATGAGCAGTTCTTC
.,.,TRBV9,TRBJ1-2,CASSLVQGQGYTF,TGTGCCAGCAGCCTTGTGCAGGGGCAAGGCTACACCTTC
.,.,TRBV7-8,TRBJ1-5,CASSAGVHSNQPQHF,TGTGCCAGCAGCGCGGGAGTTCATAGCAATCAGCCCCAGCATTTT
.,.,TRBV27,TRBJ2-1,CASSRGRSSYNEQFF,TGTGCCAGCAGCCGGGGGCGTAGCTCCTACAATGAGCAGTTCTTC
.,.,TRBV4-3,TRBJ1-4,CASSQDRRANEKLFF,TGCGCCAGCAGCCAAGATCGCAGGGCAAATGAAAAACTGTTTTTT
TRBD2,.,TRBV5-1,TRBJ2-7,CASSLSSGGLGEQYF,TGCGCCAGCAGCTTGAGTAGCGGGGGTCTCGGGGAGCAGTACTTC
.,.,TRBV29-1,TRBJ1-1,CSVMGRLNTEAFF,TGCAGCGTAATGGGACGGCTGAACACTGAAGCTTTCTTT
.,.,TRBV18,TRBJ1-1,CASQITGNTEAFF,TGTGCCAGCCAAATAACAGGGAACACTGAAGCTTTCTTT
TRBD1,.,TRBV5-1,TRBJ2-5,CASSPRQGADQETQYF,TGCGCCAGCAGCCCACGACAGGGGGCGGACCAAGAGACCCAGTACTTC
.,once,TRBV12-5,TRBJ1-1,CASGQGDGAEAFF,TGTGCTAGTGGCCAAGGGGACGGTGCTGAAGCTTTCTTT
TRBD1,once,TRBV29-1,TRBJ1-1,CSVADRGASEAFF,TGCAGCGTTGCAGACAGGGGGGCGTCTGAAGCTTTCTTT
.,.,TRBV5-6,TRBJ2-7,CASSFKGVYEQYF,TGTGCCAGCAGCTTCAAGGGGGTCTACGAGCAGTACTTC
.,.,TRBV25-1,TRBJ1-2,CASSPHEGSDNYGYTF,TGTGCCAGCAGTCCCCACGAGGGGTCTGATAACTATGGCTACACCTTC
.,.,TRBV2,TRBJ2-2,CASQPGPNTGELFF,TGTGCCAGCCAGCCGGGACCTAACACCGGGGAGCTGTTTTTT
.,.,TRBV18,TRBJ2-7,CASSPQAGQRSSYEQYF,TGTGCCAGCTCACCACAGGCAGGCCAAAGGAGCTCCTACGAGCAGTACTTC
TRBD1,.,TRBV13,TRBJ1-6,CASSLGVSTGVNSPLHF,TGTGCCAGCAGCTTAGGGGTCTCAACAGGGGTTAATTCACCCCTCCACTTT
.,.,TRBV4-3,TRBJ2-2,CASSQEASQSGELFF,TGCGCCAGCAGCCAAGAGGCCTCTCAATCCGGGGAGCTGTTTTTT
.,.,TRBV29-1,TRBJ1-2,CSVDVDRTPYGYTF,TGCAGCGTTGACGTTGACAGAACCCCCTATGGCTACACCTTC
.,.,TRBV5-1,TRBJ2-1,CASSIREGNEQFF,TGCGCCAGCAGCATCCGGGAAGGCAATGAGCAGTTCTTC
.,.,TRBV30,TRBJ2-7,CAWSGMGTTSYEQYF,TGTGCCTGGAGCGGCATGGGGACAACTTCCTACGAGCAGTACTTC
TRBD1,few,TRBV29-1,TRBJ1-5,CTRDREPRNQPQHF,TGCACCCGGGACAGGGAACCTCGCAATCAGCCCCAGCATTTT